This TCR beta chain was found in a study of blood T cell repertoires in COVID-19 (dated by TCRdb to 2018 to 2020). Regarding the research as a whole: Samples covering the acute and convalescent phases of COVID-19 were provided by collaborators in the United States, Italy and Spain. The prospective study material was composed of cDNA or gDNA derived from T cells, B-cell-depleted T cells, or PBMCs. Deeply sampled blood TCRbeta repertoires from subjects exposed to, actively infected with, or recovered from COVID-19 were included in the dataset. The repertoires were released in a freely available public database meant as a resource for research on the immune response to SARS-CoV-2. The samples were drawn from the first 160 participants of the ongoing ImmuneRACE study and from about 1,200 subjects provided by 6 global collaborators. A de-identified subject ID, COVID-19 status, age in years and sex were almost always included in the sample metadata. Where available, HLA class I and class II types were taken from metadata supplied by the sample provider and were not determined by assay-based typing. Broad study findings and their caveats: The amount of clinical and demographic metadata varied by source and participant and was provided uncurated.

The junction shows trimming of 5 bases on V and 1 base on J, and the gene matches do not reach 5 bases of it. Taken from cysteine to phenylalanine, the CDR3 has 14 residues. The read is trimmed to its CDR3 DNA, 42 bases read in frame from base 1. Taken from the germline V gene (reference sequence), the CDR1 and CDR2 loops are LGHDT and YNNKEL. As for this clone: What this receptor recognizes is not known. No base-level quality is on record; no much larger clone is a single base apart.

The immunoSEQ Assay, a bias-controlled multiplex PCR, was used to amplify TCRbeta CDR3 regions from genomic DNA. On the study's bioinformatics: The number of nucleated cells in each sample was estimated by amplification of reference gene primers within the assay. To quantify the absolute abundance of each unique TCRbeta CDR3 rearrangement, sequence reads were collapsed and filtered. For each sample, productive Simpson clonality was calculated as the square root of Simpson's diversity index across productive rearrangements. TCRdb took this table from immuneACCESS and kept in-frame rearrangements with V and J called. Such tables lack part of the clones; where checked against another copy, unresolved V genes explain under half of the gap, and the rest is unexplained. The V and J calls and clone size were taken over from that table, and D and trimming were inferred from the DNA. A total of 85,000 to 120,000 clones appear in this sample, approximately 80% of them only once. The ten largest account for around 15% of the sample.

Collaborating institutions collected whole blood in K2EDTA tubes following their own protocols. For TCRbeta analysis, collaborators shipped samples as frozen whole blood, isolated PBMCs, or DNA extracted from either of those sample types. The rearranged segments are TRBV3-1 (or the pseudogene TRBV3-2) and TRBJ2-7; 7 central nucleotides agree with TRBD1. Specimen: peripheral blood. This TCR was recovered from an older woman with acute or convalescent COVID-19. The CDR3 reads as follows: CASSKGTESYEQYF. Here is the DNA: TGTGCCAGCAGCAAGGGGACAGAGTCCTACGAGCAGTACTTC.